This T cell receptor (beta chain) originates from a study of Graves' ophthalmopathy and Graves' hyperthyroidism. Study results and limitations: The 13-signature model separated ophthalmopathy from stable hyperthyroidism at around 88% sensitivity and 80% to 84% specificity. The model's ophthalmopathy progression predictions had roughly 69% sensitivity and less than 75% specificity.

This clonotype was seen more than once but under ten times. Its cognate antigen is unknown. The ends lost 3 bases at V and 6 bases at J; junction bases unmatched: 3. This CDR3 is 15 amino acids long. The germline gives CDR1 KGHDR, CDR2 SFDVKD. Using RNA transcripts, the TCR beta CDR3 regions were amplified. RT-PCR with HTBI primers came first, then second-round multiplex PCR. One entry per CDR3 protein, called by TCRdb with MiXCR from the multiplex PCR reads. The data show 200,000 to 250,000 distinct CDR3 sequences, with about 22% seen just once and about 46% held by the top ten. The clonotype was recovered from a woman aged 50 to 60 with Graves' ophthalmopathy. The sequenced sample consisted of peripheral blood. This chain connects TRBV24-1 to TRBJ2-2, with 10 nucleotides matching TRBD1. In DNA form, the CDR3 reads TGTGCCACCAGTGATCCGGGACAGGGGTCCGGGGAGCTGTTTTTT. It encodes CATSDPGQGSGELFF.